This record looks at one T cell receptor beta chain sequence and its context. Trimming took off 0 bases at V and 10 bases at J, with 9 bases between the two ends. Germline V gene lookup returns CDR1 PRHDT and CDR2 FYEKMQ (reference sequence). The CDR3 runs 12 residues. The data derive from a study of CD8 T cells in Susac syndrome. Reverse transcription of roughly 0.5 to 1 ug RNA used random hexamers. Via MiXCR, TCRdb re-called the immunoSEQ multiplex PCR reads, giving one row per CDR3 protein. This sample has fewer than 65,000 distinct CDR3 sequences, with around nine tenths found just once. The source material was CD8+ T cells from PBMCs. The receptor comes from a human donor in good health. The chain has TRBV13 and TRBJ1-2, with TRBD1 as a possible D gene (5 bases). The CDR3 DNA sequence: TGTGCCAGCAGCTTAGGGACAGCCTTCTACACCTTC. This gives the protein CASSLGTAFYTF.